The clone carrying this T cell receptor beta chain was detected only a few times. The treatment is: randomized to nivolumab then ipilimumab (arm A) or the reverse (arm B). The CDR3 is 15 residues long. The germline V gene has CDR1 MDHEN and CDR2 SYDVKM. Trimming shortened V by 3 bases and J by 0 bases, and 8 bases separated the two germline ends. The source of the sample is a study of sequential checkpoint blockade in melanoma. Sequenced by immunoSEQ multiplex PCR; TCRdb stores in-frame clones only, minus some. The sample has about 4,000 clones; under 20% are singletons. Here the sequenced sample was tumor tissue (inferred from file names), taken from a patient given nivolumab and ipilimumab in sequence. The sequence was obtained from a human patient with melanoma. Some clones in this sample may be carry-over from other donors' samples. The chain combines TRBV28 with TRBJ2-2, with no clear D. The CDR3 here is CASSFSSANTGELFF. Written as DNA, the CDR3 is TGTGCCAGCAGTTTCTCCAGCGCGAACACCGGGGAGCTGTTTTTT.